This T cell receptor (beta chain) is from a study of CD8 T cells in Susac syndrome. About this clonotype: What it binds is unknown.

Reverse transcription of 0.5 to 1 ug RNA was performed with random hexamers. An immunoSEQ multiplex PCR amplified TCR beta CDR3 over 54 Vbeta and 13 Jbeta. TCRdb ran MiXCR on the immunoSEQ multiplex PCR reads and lists one entry per CDR3 protein. The sample has around 300,000 distinct CDR3 sequences, approximately 90% seen once. Study-level findings and limits: Regarding the TCR sequencing and HLA analysis, the study admitted that a relatively small number of individuals were involved.

Control patients had untreated stable or active relapsing-remitting multiple sclerosis by revised McDonald criteria. The sequencing input was CD4+ T cells from PBMCs. The source of this sequence is a human donor with multiple sclerosis.

The CDR3 loop reads CASSYGPLMNTEAFF. CDR3 DNA: TGTGCCAGCAGTTACGGGCCACTAATGAACACTGAAGCTTTCTTT. The chain couples TRBV6-5 to TRBJ1-1, with D uncertain. Deletions cut 2 bases from V and 0 bases from J, with 10 bases between. The CDR3 loop spans 15 amino acids. Germline V gene data show CDR1 as MNHEY and CDR2 as SVGAGI.